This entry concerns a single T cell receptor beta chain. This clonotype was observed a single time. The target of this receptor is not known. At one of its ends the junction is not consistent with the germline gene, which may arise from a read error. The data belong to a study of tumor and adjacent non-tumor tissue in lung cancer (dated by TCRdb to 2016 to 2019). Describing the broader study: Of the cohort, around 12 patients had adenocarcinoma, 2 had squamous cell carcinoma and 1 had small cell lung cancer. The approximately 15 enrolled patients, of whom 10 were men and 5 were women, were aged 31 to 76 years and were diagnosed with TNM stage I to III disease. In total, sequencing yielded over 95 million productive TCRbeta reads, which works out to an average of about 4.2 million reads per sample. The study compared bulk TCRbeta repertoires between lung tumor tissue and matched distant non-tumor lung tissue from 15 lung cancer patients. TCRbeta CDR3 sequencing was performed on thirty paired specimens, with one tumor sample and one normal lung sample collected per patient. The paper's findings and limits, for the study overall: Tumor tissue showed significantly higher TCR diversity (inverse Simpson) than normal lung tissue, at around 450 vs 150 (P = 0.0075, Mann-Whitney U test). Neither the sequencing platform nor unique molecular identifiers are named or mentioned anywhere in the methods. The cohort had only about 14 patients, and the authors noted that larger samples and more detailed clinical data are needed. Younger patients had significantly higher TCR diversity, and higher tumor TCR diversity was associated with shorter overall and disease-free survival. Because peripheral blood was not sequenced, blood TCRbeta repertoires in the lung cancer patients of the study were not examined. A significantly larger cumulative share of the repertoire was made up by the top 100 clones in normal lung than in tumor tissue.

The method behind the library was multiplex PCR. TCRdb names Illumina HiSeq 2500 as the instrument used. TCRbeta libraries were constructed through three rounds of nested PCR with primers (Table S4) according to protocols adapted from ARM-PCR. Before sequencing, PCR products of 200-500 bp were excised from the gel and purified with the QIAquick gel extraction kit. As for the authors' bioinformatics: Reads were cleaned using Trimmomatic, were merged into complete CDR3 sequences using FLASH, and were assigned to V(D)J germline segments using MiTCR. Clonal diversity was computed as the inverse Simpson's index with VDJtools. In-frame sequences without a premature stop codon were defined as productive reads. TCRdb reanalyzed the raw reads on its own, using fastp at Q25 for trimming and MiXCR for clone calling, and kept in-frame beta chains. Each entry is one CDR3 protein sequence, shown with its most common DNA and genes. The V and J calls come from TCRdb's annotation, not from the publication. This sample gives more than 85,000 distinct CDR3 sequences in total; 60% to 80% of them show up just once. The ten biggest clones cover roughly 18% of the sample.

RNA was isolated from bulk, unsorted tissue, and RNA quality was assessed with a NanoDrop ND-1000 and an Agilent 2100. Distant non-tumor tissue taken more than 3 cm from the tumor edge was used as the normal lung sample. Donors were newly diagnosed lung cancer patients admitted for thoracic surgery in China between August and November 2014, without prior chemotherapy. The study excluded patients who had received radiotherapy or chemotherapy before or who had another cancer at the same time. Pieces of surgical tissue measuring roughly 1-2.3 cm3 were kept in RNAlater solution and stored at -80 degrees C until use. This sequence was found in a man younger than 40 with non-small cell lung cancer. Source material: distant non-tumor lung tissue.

The CDR3 region has the sequence CASSSSTHYEQHF. Here is the DNA: TGTGCGAGCAGCAGTTCTACCCATTACGAGCAGCACTTC. The chain is encoded by TRBV6-6 joined to TRBJ2-7; no D gene call is confident. The CDR3 contains 13 residues, cysteine and phenylalanine counted. The CDR3 DNA has 39 bases and is translated from base 1. The germline V gene (reference sequence) yields MNHNY for CDR1 and SVGAGI for CDR2.